The clone carrying this TCR beta chain was observed a single time. Its specificity is not known. These data originate in a study of cytomegalovirus exposure and HLA in healthy donors. PCR amplification relied on 60 Vbeta primers (plus 13 Jbeta primers). Assay: immunoSEQ multiplex PCR; the TCRdb copy retains only in-frame clones and omits some. The table lists around 130,000 clones, about 75% of them singletons, with roughly 3% in the top ten. The study, taken as a whole, reports: Reports state that TCR beta sequences accurately predicted most subjects' HLA-A and HLA-B alleles.

The sample consisted of PBMCs. This TCR derives from a woman aged 40 to 50 in good health and CMV-seropositive.

CDR3 sequence reads: CASSLRAAGTDTQYF. CDR3 coding DNA: TGTGCCAGCAGTTTGAGGGCGGCCGGCACAGATACGCAGTATTTT. This chain uses TRBV27 with TRBJ2-3, with TRBD2 as a possible D gene (5 bases). CDR3 length equals 15 residues. The V gene's germline CDR1 is MNHEY and CDR2 SMNVEV (reference sequence). With 3 bases removed from V and 1 base from J, the gap between germline ends came to 11 bases.